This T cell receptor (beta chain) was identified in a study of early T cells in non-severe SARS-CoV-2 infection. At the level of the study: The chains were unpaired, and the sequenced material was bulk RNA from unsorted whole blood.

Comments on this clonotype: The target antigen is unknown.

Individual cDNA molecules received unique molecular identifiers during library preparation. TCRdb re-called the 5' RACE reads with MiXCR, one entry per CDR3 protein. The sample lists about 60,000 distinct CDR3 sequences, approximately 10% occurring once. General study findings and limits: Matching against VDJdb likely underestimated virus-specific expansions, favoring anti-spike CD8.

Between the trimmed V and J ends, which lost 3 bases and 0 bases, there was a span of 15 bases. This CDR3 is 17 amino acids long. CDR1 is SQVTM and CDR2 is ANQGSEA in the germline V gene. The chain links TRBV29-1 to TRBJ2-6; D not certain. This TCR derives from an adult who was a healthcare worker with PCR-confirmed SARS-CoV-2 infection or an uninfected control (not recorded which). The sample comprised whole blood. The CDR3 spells CSVELQSLSSGANVLTF. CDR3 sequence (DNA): TGCAGCGTTGAGTTACAGTCCCTGAGCTCTGGGGCCAACGTCCTGACTTTC.